Presented here are 7 T cell receptor beta chains from one specimen sequenced in a study of blood T cell repertoires in COVID-19. Produced via immunoSEQ multiplex PCR; TCRdb's table is partial and in-frame only. The table records approximately 50,000 clones, more than 85% of them present only once. Sequences were obtained from peripheral blood. Receptors originate from a man aged 45-65 years with active COVID-19.

V usage is TRBV3-1 (or the pseudogene TRBV3-2) and J usage is TRBJ2-2, with TRBD1 as a possible D gene (6 bases). The length of the CDR3 is 16 residues. The V gene's germline CDR1 is LGHDT and CDR2 YNNKEL (reference sequence). Between the trimmed V and J ends, which lost 1 base and 11 bases, there was a span of 20 bases. The CDR3 DNA reads as TGTGCCAGCAGCCAAGCCCCACCGGGACATAAAAAAGAGCTGTTTTTT. Encoded protein: CASSQAPPGHKKELFF.

V is TRBV20-1 and J is TRBJ2-7; TRBD1 might be the D (6 bases). V lost 3 bases, J lost 1 base, and 13 bases lay in between. The CDR3 runs 14 residues. Looked up from germline, CDR1 is DFQATT and CDR2 is SNEGSKA (reference sequence). The CDR3 reads CSASGTRGSYEQYF. The CDR3 nucleotides read TGCAGTGCTAGTGGGACAAGGGGTTCCTACGAGCAGTACTTC.

This sequence joins TRBV6-6 and TRBJ1-2; D is possibly TRBD1 (6 bases). Germline CDR1 MNHNY, CDR2 SVGAGI (reference sequence). V lost 7 bases to trimming and J lost 2 bases, with 17 bases between them. This CDR3 comprises 15 residues. The CDR3 DNA reads as TGTGCCAGCAACGCCCCACAGGGACCAAACTATGGCTACACCTTC. Protein product: CASNAPQGPNYGYTF.

This clone was seen more than once but under ten times. V and J are TRBV7-9 and TRBJ2-7, with TRBD2 matching 9 bases. V was pared by 0 bases and J by 2 bases, with 5 bases of the junction left unmatched. The CDR3 sequence is 16 residues long. CDR1 is SEHNR, CDR2 FQNEAQ, per germline (reference sequence). The CDR3: CASSLAGASGAYEQYF. The DNA for the CDR3 is TGTGCCAGCAGCTTAGCGGGGGCTAGCGGGGCCTACGAGCAGTACTTC.

The rearrangement joins TRBV28 to TRBJ1-2; D is unclear. Germline V gene sequence: CDR1 MDHEN, CDR2 SYDVKM. This CDR3 has 10 amino acids. Trimming left V 6 bases short and J 4 bases short, with 3 bases between. The CDR3 DNA reads TGTGCCAGCAGCCGCTATGGCTACACCTTC. It encodes CASSRYGYTF.

This clone was detected only once. The chain has TRBV5-6 and TRBJ2-7; no reliable D call. CDR1 and CDR2 from the germline V gene are SGHDT and YYEEEE. Trimming removed 1 base from V and 6 bases from J, with 5 bases in between. The CDR3 is made up of 11 amino acids. The CDR3 nucleotides are TGTGCCAGCAGCTTGCTCGGCGAGCAGTACTTC. It yields the protein CASSLLGEQYF.

The CDR3 nucleotides read TGTGCCAGCAGTTCTGACAGGACGTATGGCTACACCTTC. Amino acids: CASSSDRTYGYTF. V is TRBV12-3 or TRBV12-4 and J is TRBJ1-2; D might be TRBD1 (6 bases). Trimming stripped 4 bases from V and 5 bases from J, with 11 bases between. The CDR3 contains 13 residues.